The rows below give T cell receptor beta chains drawn from one sample of a study of blood T cell repertoires in COVID-19. Assay used: immunoSEQ multiplex PCR; TCRdb lists only in-frame clones, some missing. The sample holds about 64,000 clones; 75% to 95% are singletons and the top ten take more than 9%. Source material: peripheral blood. The receptors come from a woman aged 80 or older with active COVID-19. The CDR3 runs from the conserved cysteine through the conserved F or W. A D gene is named only where the DNA matches it firmly. Part of the rows lack a size; the others show once, few, many or a class for expanded clones.

v_gene	abundance	d_gene	j_gene	CDR3nt	CDR3aa
TRBV27	NA	TRBD1	TRBJ2-1	TGTGCCAGCAGTCCATCGACAGGGGGCAGTGAGCAGTTCTTC	CASSPSTGGSEQFF
TRBV19	NA	TRBD2	TRBJ2-1	TGTGCCAGTAAACAACTAGCGTTAAACTACAATGAGCAGTTCTTC	CASKQLALNYNEQFF
TRBV6-6	NA	TRBD2	TRBJ2-1	TGTGCCAGCAGTCGCCGGAGCGGGGGGGCTAGGGATGAGCAGTTCTTC	CASSRRSGGARDEQFF
TRBV3-1/TRBV3-2	NA	NA	TRBJ2-7	TGTGCCAGCAGCCGAGAAGCGGAGACCTCCTACGAGCAGTACTTC	CASSREAETSYEQYF
TRBV4-2	few	NA	TRBJ1-6	TGTGCCAGCAGGCTGACTGGGGGCGACTATAATTCACCCCTCCACTTT	CASRLTGGDYNSPLHF
TRBV28	few	NA	TRBJ1-6	TGTGCCAGCAGTGGGCCTCGGACGGGGAATAATTCACCCCTCCACTTT	CASSGPRTGNNSPLHF
TRBV5-1	NA	TRBD2	TRBJ2-5	TGCGCCAGCAGCTGGAGGACTAGCGGGGGGGTAGAGACCCAGTACTTC	CASSWRTSGGVETQYF
TRBV20-1	NA	TRBD1	TRBJ2-3	TGCAGTGCTAGTGACAGGGGGCGCCCAGATACGCAGTATTTT	CSASDRGRPDTQYF
TRBV7-9	NA	TRBD2	TRBJ2-1	TGTGCCAGCAGTTCAAAGCTCGGACTAGCCTCCTACAATGAGCAGTTCTTC	CASSSKLGLASYNEQFF
TRBV9	NA	NA	TRBJ2-5	TGTGCCAGCAGCCCCCGGGTGGGAGTAGGAGAGACCCAGTACTTC	CASSPRVGVGETQYF
TRBV3-1/TRBV3-2	once	NA	TRBJ1-2	TGTGCCAGCAGCCAAGTGGGCGGGAGTGACGGCTACACCTTC	CASSQVGGSDGYTF
TRBV11-3	NA	NA	TRBJ2-5	TGTGCCAGCAGCCCGCCCAGCGCGGAGACCCAGTACTTC	CASSPPSAETQYF
TRBV20-1	NA	NA	TRBJ2-1	TGCAGTGCCTCAACGGAGGGTGAGCAGTTCTTC	CSASTEGEQFF
TRBV5-1	NA	NA	TRBJ2-1	TGCGCCAGCAGCTTGGGAAGGGGAAGCTCCTACAATGAGCAGTTCTTC	CASSLGRGSSYNEQFF
TRBV5-5	NA	TRBD1	TRBJ1-3	TGTGCCAGCAGCTTTACAGGGGGCACTGGAAACACCATATATTTT	CASSFTGGTGNTIYF
TRBV15	NA	TRBD1	TRBJ2-1	TGTGCCACCAGCAGGGCCCGAGGGACAGGGAGTTATGAGCAGTTCTTC	CATSRARGTGSYEQFF
TRBV7-9	NA	NA	TRBJ1-1	TGTGCCAGCAGCGTGAGGGCCCGGAACACTGAAGCTTTCTTT	CASSVRARNTEAFF
TRBV28	NA	TRBD2	TRBJ2-5	TGTGCCAGCAGTGGCGGGGGAATGGAGACCCAGTACTTC	CASSGGGMETQYF
TRBV3-1/TRBV3-2	once	NA	TRBJ1-3	TGTGCCAGCAGCCAGGTAGTTGGAAACACCATATATTTT	CASSQVVGNTIYF
TRBV6-1	NA	TRBD1	TRBJ2-3	TGTGCCAGCAGTGAAACCGGGACAGAGCGCACAGATACGCAGTATTTT	CASSETGTERTDTQYF
TRBV7-9	NA	TRBD1	TRBJ2-1	TGTGCCAGCAGCCAGCCCGGGACAGCCTACAATGAGCAGTTCTTC	CASSQPGTAYNEQFF
TRBV11-2	NA	NA	TRBJ2-5	TGTGCCAGCAGCCAACTCCGTAGGTCGGGGACCCAGTACTTC	CASSQLRRSGTQYF
TRBV12-3/TRBV12-4	NA	NA	TRBJ1-1	TGTGCCAGCAGTCAAGGGGGAGTAGCTTTCTTT	CASSQGGVAFF
TRBV28	NA	TRBD1	TRBJ2-1	TGTGCCAGCCAACTGACAGGGGGTAGGAATGAGCAGTTCTTC	CASQLTGGRNEQFF
TRBV28	once	TRBD1	TRBJ2-2	TGTGCCAGCAGTTTCTTGACAGGGGACACCGGGGAGCTGTTTTTT	CASSFLTGDTGELFF
TRBV29-1	NA	NA	TRBJ1-2	TGCAGCTACAGGGACGGATGGTATGGCTACACCTTC	CSYRDGWYGYTF
TRBV9	NA	TRBD2	TRBJ2-1	TGTGCCAGCAGCGTAGCCGGCGGACTAGCGGGAGCCCACAATGAGCAGTTCTTC	CASSVAGGLAGAHNEQFF
TRBV15	NA	NA	TRBJ2-3	TGTGCCACCAGCAGAGGGGGCCCTAGCACAGATACGCAGTATTTT	CATSRGGPSTDTQYF
TRBV2	NA	TRBD2	TRBJ2-5	TGTGTCGCCCAGCCGGGAGGCGGAGGTGGAGAGACCCAGTACTTC	CVAQPGGGGGETQYF
TRBV5-6	NA	NA	TRBJ2-7	TGTGCCAGCAGCTTCCTCTCCGAGCAGTACTTC	CASSFLSEQYF
TRBV7-2	NA	NA	TRBJ2-7	TGTGCCAGCAGCTTCCCCGGACATACCTACGAGCAGTACTTC	CASSFPGHTYEQYF
TRBV28	NA	NA	TRBJ1-2	TGTGCCAGCCTCCTCCCGTATGGCTACACCTTC	CASLLPYGYTF
TRBV5-6	NA	TRBD2	TRBJ2-7	TGTGCCAGCAGCAACTTGCGGGAGTCAAGAGCGTACGAGCAGTACTTC	CASSNLRESRAYEQYF
TRBV5-1	NA	NA	TRBJ2-3	TGCGCCAGCAGCTTGGACCAGACAGATACGCAGTATTTT	CASSLDQTDTQYF
TRBV15	NA	TRBD1	TRBJ2-7	TGTGCCACCAGCAGGACGACAGGGGGGTTCGAGCAGTACTTC	CATSRTTGGFEQYF
TRBV5-4	NA	TRBD2	TRBJ2-3	TGTGCCAGCAGCGGAGCTAGCGGGAGCACAGATACGCAGTATTTT	CASSGASGSTDTQYF
TRBV7-2	NA	TRBD2	TRBJ2-5	TGTGCCAGCAGCCCCGGGGGGATGGGGGGGCAAGAGACCCAGTACTTC	CASSPGGMGGQETQYF
TRBV27	NA	NA	TRBJ2-5	TGTGCCAGCAAGGGGTATTCGGAGACCCAGTACTTC	CASKGYSETQYF
TRBV5-1	NA	NA	TRBJ1-4	TGCGCCAGCACCACACTCCCAGGGGATGAAAAACTGTTTTTT	CASTTLPGDEKLFF
TRBV6-4	few	NA	TRBJ1-2	TGTGCCAGCACCCCGAGCCCGGGGGTGGGTGGCTACACCTTC	CASTPSPGVGGYTF
TRBV6-6	NA	NA	TRBJ2-1	TGTGCCTCCTCACGGGGAGATGGATACAATGAGCAGTTCTTC	CASSRGDGYNEQFF
TRBV24-1	NA	TRBD1	TRBJ2-5	TGTGCCACCACAGACAGACAGGGGGATTTGACCCAGTACTTC	CATTDRQGDLTQYF
TRBV24-1	NA	TRBD1	TRBJ1-5	TGTGCCACCAGTGAGGGGACAGAGGTTTATAATCAGCCCCAGCATTTT	CATSEGTEVYNQPQHF
TRBV5-1	NA	NA	TRBJ2-5	TGCGCCAGCAGCTCCACGGCGGGACTTCAAGAGACCCAGTACTTC	CASSSTAGLQETQYF
TRBV7-2	NA	TRBD2	TRBJ2-1	TGTGCCAGCAGCATCAGACTAGCGGGAGGGGGCTACAATGAGCAGTTCTTC	CASSIRLAGGGYNEQFF
TRBV4-1	NA	NA	TRBJ1-2	TGCGCCAGCAGCCAAGACCCGTTCAACTATGGCTACACCTTC	CASSQDPFNYGYTF
TRBV3-1/TRBV3-2	NA	TRBD1	TRBJ2-3	TGTGCCAGCAGCGCCGGGACAGATCTCACAGATACGCAGTATTTT	CASSAGTDLTDTQYF
TRBV20-1	NA	NA	TRBJ2-7	TGCAGTGCAACCTTTCGGGAGCAGTACTTC	CSATFREQYF
TRBV2	NA	TRBD2	TRBJ2-5	TGTGCCAGCAGTGAATCGCTAGCGGGGGCAGAGACCCAGTACTTC	CASSESLAGAETQYF
TRBV11-2	NA	NA	TRBJ1-6	TGTGCCAGCAGCCAGGGGAGGGGGTCCAATAATTCACCCCTCCACTTT	CASSQGRGSNNSPLHF
TRBV7-9	NA	TRBD1	TRBJ2-1	TGTGCCAGCAGCTCCCCACAGGACAGGGTCGTTTACAATGAGCAGTTCTTC	CASSSPQDRVVYNEQFF
TRBV2	NA	TRBD1	TRBJ1-4	TGTGCCAGCAGTGAAGGGCAGGGGGGCGAAAAACTGTTTTTT	CASSEGQGGEKLFF
TRBV5-1	NA	NA	TRBJ2-2	TGCGCCTCAACAGGGAAGTCCGCCCGACCGAACACCGGGGAGCTGTTTTTT	CASTGKSARPNTGELFF
TRBV5-1	NA	NA	TRBJ2-3	TGCGCCAGCAGCTTGGGCGGGGAAAGCACAGATACGCAGTATTTT	CASSLGGESTDTQYF
TRBV5-1	NA	TRBD1	TRBJ1-1	TGCGCCAGCAGCTTCCGCCACGACAGGGGGGACACTGAAGCTTTCTTT	CASSFRHDRGDTEAFF